These 14 T cell receptor beta chains originate from one sample sequenced in a study of blood T cell repertoires in COVID-19. Produced via immunoSEQ multiplex PCR; TCRdb's table is partial and in-frame only. Of around 93,000 clones in the sample, about 81% were seen once. Sequencing used peripheral blood. The receptor source for this set is a man at least 80 years old with acute or convalescent COVID-19.

The chain combines TRBV11-3 with TRBJ2-1, with D uncertain. CDR1 and CDR2 from the germline V gene are SGHNT and YENEEA. The CDR3 covers 13 residues. V shed 0 bases and J shed 8 bases, with 8 bases lying between them. CDR3 sequence (DNA): TGTGCCAGCAGCTTAGATACCGGGTATGAGCAGTTCTTC. This sequence encodes CASSLDTGYEQFF.

The rearrangement links TRBV7-2 to TRBJ2-7; 8 bases fit TRBD2. Germline CDR1 is SGHTA and CDR2 is FQGNSA. The V and J ends lost 2 bases and 5 bases, in that order; junction bases with no gene match: 11. The CDR3 sequence is 16 residues long. Here the CDR3 DNA reads TGTGCCAGCAGCTTAAGGACGGGAGGGACGGCAAACGAGCAGTACTTC. This codes for CASSLRTGGTANEQYF.

The J gene is TRBJ2-1, the V gene TRBV25-1; possibly TRBD1 for D (5 bases). The germline CDR1 and CDR2 sequences are MGHDK and SYGVNS. V was clipped by 3 bases and J by 3 bases, with 15 bases between them. The CDR3 has 16 residues. CDR3 coding DNA: TGTGCCAGCAGTGAGGCAGGGCGGTTTGACTACAATGAGCAGTTCTTC. It translates to CASSEAGRFDYNEQFF.

The CDR3 DNA follows: TGTGCCAGCAGTTATATCCTAGCGGGAGGCCAGACCCAGTACTTC. This gives the protein CASSYILAGGQTQYF. J is TRBJ2-5 and V is TRBV6-2 or TRBV6-3; TRBD2 matches 11 bases. Germline V lookup: CDR1 MNHEY, CDR2 SVGEGT. The CDR3 is made up of 15 amino acids. Losses at the gene ends were 3 bases for V and 6 bases for J; bases not matched to a gene: 6.

J is TRBJ2-7 and V is TRBV3-1 (or the pseudogene TRBV3-2), with 10 bases lining up with TRBD1. The CDR3 is made up of 16 amino acids. Germline CDR1 and CDR2: LGHDT and YNNKEL (reference sequence). V shed 1 base and J 3 bases; nucleotides not matched to a gene: 6. This CDR3 is CASSQGKGQGNYEQYF. In DNA, the CDR3 is TGTGCCAGCAGCCAAGGGAAGGGACAGGGGAACTACGAGCAGTACTTC.

The chain combines TRBV19 with TRBJ1-2; D is uncertain. There are 11 residues in the CDR3. Trimming left V 5 bases short and J 5 bases short, with 6 bases between. CDR1 and CDR2 (germline): LNHDA, SQIVND (reference sequence). The DNA of the CDR3 is TGTGCCAGTAGTGGAGGATATGGCTACACCTTC. Translated, it gives CASSGGYGYTF.

The genes are TRBV5-1 and TRBJ2-1; 9 nucleotides align to TRBD2. Trimming took 4 bases from V and 4 from J; bases not matched to a gene: 6. The CDR3 contains 15 residues. Germline V gene sequence: CDR1 SGHRS, CDR2 YFSETQ. DNA for the CDR3: TGCGCCAGCAGCAGAGGACTAGCGTATTACAATGAGCAGTTCTTC. Its translation: CASSRGLAYYNEQFF. The complete variable domain, with remaining parts taken from reference TRBV5-1 and TRBJ2-1, reads KAGVTQTPRYLIKTRGQQVTLSCSPISGHRSVSWYQQTPGQGLQFLFEYFSETQRNKGNFPGRFSGRQFSNSRSEMNVSTLELGDSALYLCASSRGLAYYNEQFFGPGTRLTVL.

This clone has a handful of counts. The genes are TRBV27 and TRBJ1-2, with a tentative D call TRBD1 (5 bases). V lost 6 bases, J lost 6 bases, and 17 bases lay in between. The CDR3 is made up of 14 amino acids. CDR1 and CDR2 (germline): MNHEY, SMNVEV (reference sequence). The CDR3 nucleotides are TGTGCCAGCAGCCCCGGGGGGGTGCCTAATGGCTACACCTTC. Translating it yields CASSPGGVPNGYTF.

The J gene is TRBJ2-7, the V gene TRBV3-1 (or the pseudogene TRBV3-2); TRBD1 aligns across 9 bases. With 4 bases clipped from V and 2 bases from J, the junction kept 9 bases outside the gene matches. Germline CDR1 reads LGHDT; CDR2 reads YNNKEL (reference sequence). This CDR3 region has 16 residues. The CDR3, as DNA: TGTGCCAGCAGCCTAGAAAAAGGGGACAGGGCCTACGAGCAGTACTTC. Protein: CASSLEKGDRAYEQYF.

Notes on this clone: Sequence at one end of the junction differs from germline and may be a read error. This chain joins TRBV7-7 and TRBJ2-1; no firm D call. Germline V gene data show CDR1 as SSHAT and CDR2 as FNYEAQ (reference sequence). The CDR3 has 13 amino acids. CDR3 region: CASSSPGLNEQFF. Written as DNA, the CDR3 is TGTGCTAGCAGCTCACCGGGTCTCAATGAGCAGTTCTTC.

The table lists this clone with a few counts. The chain combines TRBV7-9 with TRBJ2-1; 9 nucleotides align to TRBD2. Germline V gives CDR1 SEHNR, CDR2 FQNEAQ (reference sequence). The V segment lost 3 bases and the J segment 7 bases; nucleotides outside the gene matches: 19. The CDR3 contains 19 residues. The CDR3 nucleotides are TGTGCCAGCAGCTTGTCGGTGAACCACGGTGCGGGAGGGGGTAATGAGCAGTTCTTC. Translated, it gives CASSLSVNHGAGGGNEQFF.

The chain uses TRBV14 and TRBJ1-2; perhaps TRBD1 as D (5 bases). The ends were cut back, 5 bases at V and 5 bases at J, with 12 bases in the middle. The CDR3 has 13 amino acids. Germline V lookup: CDR1 SGHDN, CDR2 FVKESK. The CDR3 loop reads CASSFSTEYGYTF. The CDR3 DNA reads TGTGCCAGCAGCTTTTCGACAGAGTATGGCTACACCTTC.

This clone was counted a single time. V usage is TRBV6-1 and J usage is TRBJ1-1; 7 nucleotides agree with TRBD1. With 3 bases clipped from V and 7 bases from J, the junction kept 8 bases outside the gene matches. Germline CDR1 reads MNHNS; CDR2 reads SASEGT. The CDR3 contains 14 residues. CDR3 region: CASSEGQQLYEAFF. The CDR3 nucleotides read TGTGCCAGCAGTGAGGGACAGCAACTTTATGAAGCTTTCTTT.

This clone was observed a few times. The J gene is TRBJ2-7, the V gene TRBV5-6; 7 nucleotides line up with TRBD1. Germline V gene sequence: CDR1 SGHDT, CDR2 YYEEEE. Losses at the gene ends were 4 bases for V and 6 bases for J; bases not matched to a gene: 4. The length of the CDR3 is 12 residues. CDR3 loop: CASSPGQREQYF. CDR3 nucleotides: TGTGCCAGCAGCCCGGGACAGCGCGAGCAGTACTTC.